These 20 T cell receptor beta chains share one sample of origin, sequenced in a study of blood T cell repertoires in COVID-19. Data came from immunoSEQ multiplex PCR; TCRdb stores just in-frame clones and leaves some out. The sample includes approximately 290,000 clones, roughly 84% of them seen just once. The specimen was peripheral blood. The receptors shown here come from a human donor with COVID-19, enrolled during active disease. The donor label of this sample is uncertain.

This clone was observed a single time. The chain has TRBV9 and TRBJ2-1; D might be TRBD1 (6 bases). This CDR3 region has 16 residues. V gave up 0 bases and J gave up 7 bases, with 17 bases separating them. Germline V gene data show CDR1 as SGDLS and CDR2 as YYNGEE. CDR3 bases: TGTGCCAGCAGCGTAGTAAGGCCAGGGGCAGGGAATGAGCAGTTCTTC. It yields the protein CASSVVRPGAGNEQFF.

The rearrangement uses TRBV3-1 (or the pseudogene TRBV3-2) and TRBJ2-7; the match to TRBD2 covers 7 bases. In germline, CDR1 is LGHDT, CDR2 YNNKEL (reference sequence). The J segment lost 1 base and the V segment lost 1 base, leaving 1 base of the junction unmatched. This CDR3 is 14 amino acids long. In DNA, the CDR3 is TGTGCCAGCAGCCAAGGGCGGGGGTCCTACGAGCAGTACTTC. The encoded protein is CASSQGRGSYEQYF.

J is TRBJ1-2 and V is TRBV27, with TRBD1 matching over 9 bases. The CDR3 has 15 residues. Germline loops: CDR1 MNHEY, CDR2 SMNVEV (reference sequence). The V gene end was trimmed by 7 bases and the J gene end by 3 bases; junction bases not matched to a gene: 9. The CDR3 loop is CASTKQGARDYGYTF. CDR3 nucleotide sequence: TGTGCCAGCACTAAACAGGGGGCGCGTGACTATGGCTACACCTTC.

The V call is TRBV3-1 (or the pseudogene TRBV3-2), the J call TRBJ2-3, with TRBD1 matching 9 bases. Germline V gene lookup returns CDR1 LGHDT and CDR2 YNNKEL (reference sequence). The CDR3 consists of 16 residues. V shed 4 bases and J 5 bases; nucleotides not matched to a gene: 10. The CDR3 region is CASSPLGQGGIDTQYF. The CDR3 nucleotides are TGTGCCAGCAGCCCATTGGGACAGGGAGGAATAGATACGCAGTATTTT.

The chain links TRBV6-5 to TRBJ2-7; tentative D call: TRBD1 (5 bases). Per germline, CDR1 MNHEY and CDR2 SVGAGI. The CDR3 is 15 residues long. Trimming took 2 bases from V and 6 from J, leaving 17 bases between them. CDR3 nucleotides: TGTGCCAGCAGTTACGGTAGGACATACGTCGCCGAGCAGTACTTC. Its translation: CASSYGRTYVAEQYF.

This chain uses TRBV28 with TRBJ1-4, with a weak D call TRBD1 (5 bases). This CDR3 contains 13 residues. The germline V gene has CDR1 MDHEN and CDR2 SYDVKM. V gave up 3 bases and J gave up 14 bases, with 16 bases separating them. CDR3 loop: CASSFYGGLFLFF. The CDR3 DNA reads TGTGCCAGCAGTTTCTATGGGGGGTTGTTTCTGTTTTTT.

The CDR3 nucleotides are TGTGCCAGCAGCAAGGGGGGGGACACTGAAGCTTTCTTT. It codes for CASSKGGDTEAFF. V and J are TRBV12-3 or TRBV12-4 and TRBJ1-1, with a possible D match to TRBD1 (6 bases). V lost 6 bases and J 3 bases, leaving 11 bases between the germline ends. The CDR3 is 13 residues long.

The chain links TRBV11-2 to TRBJ1-1; no clear D. Germline V gene sequence: CDR1 SGHAT, CDR2 FQNNGV. The CDR3 contains 15 residues. Trimming removed 6 bases at V and 5 bases at J, with 19 bases between. CDR3 protein: CASSPKGGSGTEAFF. In DNA, the CDR3 is TGTGCCAGCAGTCCTAAGGGAGGGAGCGGTACTGAAGCTTTCTTT. Full variable domain (remainder filled in from reference TRBV11-2 and TRBJ1-1): EAGVAQSPRYKIIEKRQSVAFWCNPISGHATLYWYQQILGQGPKLLIQFQNNGVVDDSQLPKDRFSAERLKGVDSTLKIQPAKLEDSAVYLCASSPKGGSGTEAFFGQGTRLTVV.

A note on this clone: A much larger clonotype is one base distant, so this may be a read error. The chain links TRBV6-5 to TRBJ2-1, with a possible D match to TRBD1 (5 bases). The CDR3 extends over 12 amino acids. V was trimmed by 7 bases and J by 5 bases, leaving 9 bases between them. Germline V gene lookup returns CDR1 MNHEY and CDR2 SVGAGI. CDR3 bases: TGTGCCAGCACCCTCAGGGACAATGAGCAGTTCTTC. Translating it yields CASTLRDNEQFF.

This sequence joins TRBV7-9 and TRBJ1-3; D perhaps matches TRBD1 (5 bases). This CDR3 is 15 amino acids long. The germline V gene encodes CDR1 SEHNR and CDR2 FQNEAQ (reference sequence). V lost 1 base and J 4 bases, leaving 11 bases between the germline ends. CDR3 in amino acids: CASSLVGGRGNTIYF. CDR3 DNA sequence: TGTGCCAGCAGCTTAGTGGGGGGACGAGGAAACACCATATATTTT.

The gene calls are TRBV6-4 and TRBJ2-7, with a weak D call TRBD2 (6 bases). Germline V lookup: CDR1 MRHNA, CDR2 SNTAGT. The CDR3 runs 13 residues. The V gene lost 10 bases and the J gene lost 0 bases, with 13 bases spanning the gap. The CDR3 is CATGTPSSYEQYF. The CDR3 nucleotides are TGTGCCACCGGGACTCCCAGCTCCTACGAGCAGTACTTC.

V usage is TRBV29-1 and J usage is TRBJ2-3; D might be TRBD1 (6 bases). The CDR3 contains 13 residues. The germline V gene has CDR1 SQVTM and CDR2 ANQGSEA. V was clipped by 5 bases and J by 1 base, with 10 bases between them. This CDR3 is CSVRAGGTDTQYF. DNA of the CDR3: TGCAGCGTTAGAGCAGGGGGCACAGATACGCAGTATTTT.

This clone showed up just a few times. V gene TRBV9 combines with J gene TRBJ1-4; 7 bases are shared with TRBD1. The length of the CDR3 is 14 residues. Looked up from germline, CDR1 is SGDLS and CDR2 is YYNGEE. V trimming: 6 bases; J trimming: 2 bases; junction bases outside the gene matches: 4. The CDR3: CASNRGQTNEKLFF. CDR3 in DNA: TGTGCCAGCAATCGGGGACAGACTAATGAAAAACTGTTTTTT.

The genes are TRBV10-3 and TRBJ2-4; possibly TRBD2 for D (5 bases). Germline loops: CDR1 ENHRY, CDR2 SYGVKD. V lost 0 bases and J lost 3, with 9 bases in between. This CDR3 region has 15 residues. CDR3 in amino acids: CAISESKGSKNIQYF. In DNA, the CDR3 is TGTGCCATCAGTGAGTCGAAAGGGAGCAAAAACATTCAGTACTTC.

The CDR3 region is CASSPGLAGVNEQFF. DNA of the CDR3: TGTGCCAGCAGCCCGGGACTAGCGGGAGTCAATGAGCAGTTCTTC. The rearrangement links TRBV7-8 to TRBJ2-1; the match to TRBD2 covers 14 bases. Germline V gives CDR1 SGHVS, CDR2 FQNEAQ. With 5 bases clipped from V and 6 bases from J, the junction kept 3 bases outside the gene matches. The CDR3 consists of 15 residues.

This chain uses TRBV9 with TRBJ2-1, with D possibly being TRBD2 (5 bases). CDR3 size: 17 residues. The V gene lost 2 bases and the J gene lost 4 bases, with 19 bases spanning the gap. Germline lookup yields CDR1 SGDLS and CDR2 YYNGEE. The DNA of the CDR3 is TGTGCCAGCAGCGTGAGTGGCGCCGGAGGAGGTTACAATGAGCAGTTCTTC. Translating it yields CASSVSGAGGGYNEQFF.

The chain combines TRBV7-9 with TRBJ2-6; TRBD1 matches 7 bases. Germline CDR1 SEHNR, CDR2 FQNEAQ (reference sequence). With V trimmed by 1 base and J by 2 bases, 2 bases remained unmatched. This CDR3 contains 16 residues. This CDR3 is CASSLGQGAGANVLTF. The CDR3 DNA follows: TGTGCCAGCAGCTTAGGCCAGGGGGCTGGGGCCAACGTCCTGACTTTC.

This clone was counted once. This CDR3 is CASSLGGRAYEQYF. The CDR3 DNA reads TGCGCCAGCAGCTTGGGAGGGAGAGCCTACGAGCAGTACTTC. The rearrangement links TRBV5-1 to TRBJ2-7; D is perhaps TRBD2 (5 bases). Germline lookup yields CDR1 SGHRS and CDR2 YFSETQ. The CDR3 covers 14 residues. V dropped 0 bases and J dropped 2 bases, with 9 bases sitting between them.

The chain is built from TRBV4-2 and TRBJ2-5; 8 nucleotides match TRBD2. The junction had 8 bases not matched to a gene; V was cut back by 4 bases and J by 1 base. This CDR3 contains 16 residues. The germline V gene encodes CDR1 LGHNA and CDR2 YNFKEQ. CDR3 DNA sequence: TGTGCCAGCAGCCCCCTCATAGCGGGGTTCCAAGAGACCCAGTACTTC. Residues: CASSPLIAGFQETQYF.

V usage is TRBV10-3 and J usage is TRBJ2-7, with 8 bases that match TRBD2. The V gene end was trimmed by 3 bases and the J gene end by 7 bases; junction bases not matched to a gene: 5. This CDR3 is 13 amino acids long. The germline V gene encodes CDR1 ENHRY and CDR2 SYGVKD. CDR3 DNA: TGTGCCATCAGTGACCCTGAGCGGGGGGAGCAGTACTTC. It specifies CAISDPERGEQYF.